This is a list of T cell receptor beta chains from one sample in a study of read filtering for tumor transcriptome and immune sequencing. TCRdb reprocessed the reads with MiXCR, giving one entry per CDR3 protein. The repertoire holds fewer than 150,000 distinct CDR3 sequences, 10% to 15% seen once, with about 10% in the top ten. The specimen was a population of CD138-negative cells sorted from bone marrow. The receptors shown here come from a donor at least 40 years old with multiple myeloma. CDR3s include the opening cysteine and the closing phenylalanine or tryptophan. The D gene is left open where the match is weak. Size is stated for part of the rows, as once, few or many counts, or as a class when the clone is expanded.

abundance	v_gene	j_gene	d_gene	CDR3aa	CDR3nt
few	TRBV5-4	TRBJ2-7	TRBD2	CASSLGTSDFNEQYF	TGTGCCAGCAGCTTGGGGACTAGCGACTTTAACGAGCAGTACTTC
many	TRBV29-1	TRBJ1-1	TRBD1	CSAGTGNAEAFF	TGCAGCGCCGGGACAGGAAACGCTGAAGCTTTCTTT
many	TRBV7-6	TRBJ2-1	-	CASSFGGTYNEQFF	TGTGCCAGCAGCTTTGGCGGGACCTACAATGAGCAGTTCTTC
many	TRBV30	TRBJ2-1	TRBD1	CAWTPGQGYNEQFF	TGTGCCTGGACCCCGGGACAGGGCTACAATGAGCAGTTCTTC
many	TRBV29-1	TRBJ1-1	TRBD1	CSVRDSYTEAFF	TGCAGCGTCCGGGACAGTTACACTGAAGCTTTCTTT
few	TRBV20-1	TRBJ2-3	TRBD2	CSARSPSGRSDTQYF	TGCAGTGCCCGGAGTCCTAGCGGGAGATCGGATACGCAGTATTTT
many	TRBV20-1	TRBJ2-1	-	CSAGRQQWNEQFF	TGCAGTGCAGGGCGACAACAGTGGAATGAGCAGTTCTTC
many	TRBV13	TRBJ2-7	-	CASSIGERSRSYEQYF	TGTGCCAGCAGCATAGGGGAGCGGAGCCGCTCCTACGAGCAGTACTTC
-	TRBV29-1	TRBJ1-3	-	CSVTDRRRGNTIYF	TGCAGCGTGACGGACAGACGGAGAGGAAACACCATATATTTT
many	TRBV4-2	TRBJ1-2	-	CASSQVPAGTPNYGYTF	TGTGCCAGCAGCCAAGTCCCCGCCGGGACACCGAACTATGGCTACACCTTC
many	TRBV5-1	TRBJ2-5	-	CASSLSPQAQETQYF	TGCGCCAGCAGCTTGTCTCCACAGGCGCAAGAGACCCAGTACTTC
many	TRBV24-1	TRBJ2-2	-	CATSDLAAPNTGELFF	TGTGCCACCAGTGATTTGGCAGCGCCGAACACCGGGGAGCTGTTTTTT
many	TRBV5-1	TRBJ1-1	TRBD1	CASSLGQGVDSAFF	TGCGCCAGCAGCTTGGGACAGGGAGTTGATAGTGCTTTCTTT
many	TRBV7-3	TRBJ2-5	-	CASSWRESQETQYF	TGTGCCAGCAGCTGGCGGGAATCACAAGAGACCCAGTACTTC
many	TRBV20-1	TRBJ2-7	-	CSASVSEYEQYF	TGCAGTGCTAGCGTTAGCGAATACGAGCAGTACTTC
few	TRBV12-3/TRBV12-4	TRBJ2-3	-	CASSTTNSNPRYF	TGTGCCAGCAGTACCACGAACTCCAACCCGAGGTATTTT
-	TRBV10-2	TRBJ2-5	TRBD2	CATKGLQAGVRETQYF	TGCGCCACCAAGGGTCTACAAGCGGGAGTGCGAGAGACCCAGTACTTC
many	TRBV18	TRBJ2-5	-	CASSPQETQYF	TGTGCCAGCAGCCCCCAAGAGACCCAGTACTTC
-	TRBV2	TRBJ2-7	-	CASSRGRMDEQYF	TGTGCCAGCAGCCGGGGAAGAATGGACGAGCAGTACTTC
-	TRBV3-1	TRBJ1-1	-	CASSQDMGEGLNTEAFF	TGTGCCAGCAGCCAAGATATGGGGGAAGGGCTCAACACTGAAGCTTTCTTT
-	TRBV13	TRBJ2-3	TRBD2	CASSSLEASGFSGTQYF	TGTGCCAGCAGCTCCCTCGAGGCTAGCGGATTCTCAGGTACGCAGTATTTT
many	TRBV3-1	TRBJ2-4	-	CASSRGSNIQYF	TGTGCCAGCAGCAGAGGATCGAACATTCAGTACTTC
many	TRBV27	TRBJ2-2	-	CASSSHGTGELFF	TGTGCCAGCAGTTCGCATGGGACCGGGGAGCTGTTTTTT